What follows is one T cell receptor beta chain and its context. This clone turned up a few times. Its antigen is unknown. It has no much larger one-base neighbor in the sample; base qualities were not kept. V and J lose 0 bases and 1 base, and a span of 7 bases separates them. The CDR3 covers 15 residues, taking in both the cysteine and the phenylalanine. This entry keeps only the CDR3 DNA: 45 bases, framed from base 1. In the germline V gene, CDR1 corresponds to LGHNA and CDR2 to YSLEER. The CDR3 regions of human TCRbeta chains were subjected to immunosequencing. The paper's processing steps were these. TCRs in the repertoires were compared against a reference library of SARS-CoV-2-specific TCRs that had been generated with the MIRA antigen-specificity platform. Breadth meant the fraction of unique TCRs that were SARS-CoV-2-associated, whereas depth meant the fraction of total T cells that were SARS-CoV-2-associated. Using the MIRA data, each spike-specific TCR was mapped to the spike region that the TCR reacts to and placed in a CD4 or CD8 class. Log10-transformed breadth and depth values were compared by one-way ANOVA with Sidak's multiple comparisons tests. TCRdb retrieved this table from immuneACCESS and kept in-frame rearrangements only. Not all clones are present; in checked studies, unresolved V genes account for under half, and no reason is known for the remainder. The V and J calls and clone size were taken over from that table, and D and trimming were inferred from the DNA. Within this sample are over 100,000 clones, with approximately 89% of them counted one time only. The ten largest clonotypes hold around 4% of the sample.

The intended sense of this specimen's time point label: about 28 days (+/-7) after the second vaccine dose. AZD1222 recipients whose second dose came at about 4 weeks and those whose second dose came at about 12 weeks were combined into one group, since spike-specific TCR depth and breadth did not differ between the two schedules. The vaccinee samples were drawn from two UK trials, COV001 and COV002, one of which was a single-blind randomized controlled phase 2/3 trial testing AZD1222 (ChAdOx1 nCoV-19) in healthy adults. For TCRbeta chain sequencing, PBMC samples from trial participants were taken at day 0 and at day 28 after the second dose. These data belong to a study of T cell responses to AZD1222 COVID-19 vaccine (dated by TCRdb to about 2021). At the level of the whole study: A total of about 240 trial participants underwent TCR sequencing, of whom roughly 210 received two doses of AZD1222 and 26 received two doses of the MenACWY control vaccine. Trial participants were enrolled by age into 18-55, 56-69 and 70-plus year subgroups, with roughly 150, 30 and 60 TCR-sequenced participants respectively. Broad study findings and their caveats: Most participants were white British and females outnumbered males, and the authors suggested that clonal diversity may have been underestimated. The 56-69-year group was small, and its depth increase did not reach significance, likely because of low power. A significant rise in spike-specific TCR breadth and depth was observed after two AZD1222 doses relative to day 0 and relative to MenACWY recipients. The vaccine-associated CD4 TCRs covered the entire spike protein, and the dominant responses fell in regions 160-218 and 743-854. Conclusions about previously exposed vaccinees were limited because only six or seven AZD1222 recipients were SARS-CoV-2 seropositive at baseline. Reportedly, close to half of the unique spike-specific TCRs recognized epitopes lying outside the regions that are mutated in the B.1.351 and B.1.1.7 variants. Because no day 14 peak-response samples were available, repertoires were characterized only after the peak T cell response.

The V and J genes are TRBV4-3 and TRBJ1-5; no D gene call is confident. This specimen consisted of peripheral blood, obtained 28 days after the second AZD1222 dose. The TCR was taken from an adult who received the AZD1222 COVID-19 vaccine. The CDR3 here reads CASSQDGSSNQPQHF. The DNA sequence is given as TGCGCCAGCAGCCAAGACGGGTCCAGCAATCAGCCCCAGCATTTT.